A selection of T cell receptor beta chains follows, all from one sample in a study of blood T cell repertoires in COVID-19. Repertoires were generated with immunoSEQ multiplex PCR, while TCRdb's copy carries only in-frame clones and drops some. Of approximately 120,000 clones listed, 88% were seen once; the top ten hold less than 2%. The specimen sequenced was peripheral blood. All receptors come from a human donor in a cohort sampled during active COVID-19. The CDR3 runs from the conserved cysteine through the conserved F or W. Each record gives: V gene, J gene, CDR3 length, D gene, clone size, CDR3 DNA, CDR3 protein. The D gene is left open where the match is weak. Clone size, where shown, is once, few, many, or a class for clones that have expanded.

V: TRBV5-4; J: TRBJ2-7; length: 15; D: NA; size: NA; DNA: TGTGCCAGCAGCTCCCGAGGGGACTCCCAAGGCGAGCAGTACTTC; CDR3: CASSSRGDSQGEQYF
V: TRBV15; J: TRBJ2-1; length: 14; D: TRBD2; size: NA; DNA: TGTGCCACCAGCAGGACTAGCGGGTACAATGAGCAGTTCTTC; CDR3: CATSRTSGYNEQFF
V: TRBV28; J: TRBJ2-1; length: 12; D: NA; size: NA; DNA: TGTGCCGGGGGCAGCTCCTACAATGAGCAGTTCTTC; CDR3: CAGGSSYNEQFF
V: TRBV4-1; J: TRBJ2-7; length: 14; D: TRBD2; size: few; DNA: TGCGCCAGCAGCGAAGTAGCGGGGTTCAGCGAGCAGTACTTC; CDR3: CASSEVAGFSEQYF
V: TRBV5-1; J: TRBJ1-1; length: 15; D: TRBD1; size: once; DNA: TGCGCCAGCAGCTGGACAGGGGGACAAAACACTGAAGCTTTCTTT; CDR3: CASSWTGGQNTEAFF
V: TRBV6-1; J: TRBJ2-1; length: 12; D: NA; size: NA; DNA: TGTGCCAGCAGTGAAGGAGTAGTCGAGCAGTTCTTC; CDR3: CASSEGVVEQFF
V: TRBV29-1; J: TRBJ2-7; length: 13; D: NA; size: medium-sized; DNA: TGCAGCGTCGAGACAGGAGCCACCTACGAGCAGTACTTC; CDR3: CSVETGATYEQYF
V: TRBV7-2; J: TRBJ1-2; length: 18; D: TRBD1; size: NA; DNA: TGTGCCAGCAGCTTAGGGCGGACAGGGGGCCGCCCTTTCTATGGCTACACCTTC; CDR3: CASSLGRTGGRPFYGYTF
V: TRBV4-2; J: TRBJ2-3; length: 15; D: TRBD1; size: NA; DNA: TGTGCCAGCAGCCCCCAGGGACAGGAAGCAGATACGCAGTATTTT; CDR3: CASSPQGQEADTQYF
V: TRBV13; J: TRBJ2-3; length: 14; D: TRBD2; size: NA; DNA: TGTGCCAGCAAACGTGGTAGCGGGACAGATACGCAGTATTTT; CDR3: CASKRGSGTDTQYF
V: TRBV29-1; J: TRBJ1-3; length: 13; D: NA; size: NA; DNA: TGCAGCGTGAGACTGAGCTCTGGAAACACCATATATTTT; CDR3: CSVRLSSGNTIYF
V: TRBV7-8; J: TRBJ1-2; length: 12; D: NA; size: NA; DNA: TGTGCCAGCAGCTTCAGGAACTATGGCTACACCTTC; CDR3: CASSFRNYGYTF
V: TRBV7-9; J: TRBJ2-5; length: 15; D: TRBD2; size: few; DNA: TGTGCCAGCAGCCCGGGACTAGGGGCCCAAGAGACCCAGTACTTC; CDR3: CASSPGLGAQETQYF
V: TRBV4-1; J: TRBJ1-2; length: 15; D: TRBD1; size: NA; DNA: TGCGCCAGCAGCCAAGAAGGGACAGCTAACTATGGCTACACCTTC; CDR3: CASSQEGTANYGYTF
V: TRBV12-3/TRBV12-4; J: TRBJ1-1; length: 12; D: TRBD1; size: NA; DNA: TGTGCCAGCAACGGGGACAGGCTCGAAGCTTTCTTT; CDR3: CASNGDRLEAFF
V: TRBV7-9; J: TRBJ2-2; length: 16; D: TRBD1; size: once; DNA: TGTGCCAGCAGCTCTAGGGGGCAGGGGCCCACCGGGGAGCTGTTTTTT; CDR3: CASSSRGQGPTGELFF
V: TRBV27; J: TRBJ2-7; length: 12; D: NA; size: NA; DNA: TGTGCCAGCAGAGGGGGGGGGATGGGGCAGTACTTC; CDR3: CASRGGGMGQYF
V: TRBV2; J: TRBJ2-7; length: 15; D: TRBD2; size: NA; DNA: TGTGCCAGCTCAAACGGACTAGCGGGGGGCGACGAGCAGTACTTC; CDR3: CASSNGLAGGDEQYF
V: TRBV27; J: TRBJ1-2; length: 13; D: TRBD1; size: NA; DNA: TGTGCCAGCAGTTTCTCCTCAGGGGGAGGCTACACCTTC; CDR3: CASSFSSGGGYTF
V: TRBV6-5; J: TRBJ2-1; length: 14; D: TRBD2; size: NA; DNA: TGTGCCAGCAGAAGAGCGGGAGGGAACAATGAGCAGTTCTTC; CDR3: CASRRAGGNNEQFF
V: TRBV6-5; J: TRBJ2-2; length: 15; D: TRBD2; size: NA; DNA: TGTGCCAGCAGTTACTCAGGCGGGGGGGCCGGGGAGCTGTTTTTT; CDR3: CASSYSGGGAGELFF
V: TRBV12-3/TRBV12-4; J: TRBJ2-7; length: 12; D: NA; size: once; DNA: TGTGCCAGCAGTTTACAGGGCTACGAGCAGTACTTC; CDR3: CASSLQGYEQYF
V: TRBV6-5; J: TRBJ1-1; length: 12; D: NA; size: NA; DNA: TGTGCCAGCGGAATCAGGGGCACTGAAGCTTTCTTT; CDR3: CASGIRGTEAFF
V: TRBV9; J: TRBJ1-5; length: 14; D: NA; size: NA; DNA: TGTGCCAGCAGCACGTGGGGGGGCAATCAGCCCCAGCATTTT; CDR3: CASSTWGGNQPQHF
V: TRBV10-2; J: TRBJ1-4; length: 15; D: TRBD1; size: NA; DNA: TGCGCCAGCAGTGAGTACAGGGGGCGAAGTGAAAAACTGTTTTTT; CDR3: CASSEYRGRSEKLFF
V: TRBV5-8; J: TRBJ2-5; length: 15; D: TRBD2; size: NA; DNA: TGTGCCAGCAGCCCTACCGGGACTAGAGGGGAGACCCAGTACTTC; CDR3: CASSPTGTRGETQYF
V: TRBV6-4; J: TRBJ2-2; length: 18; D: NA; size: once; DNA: TGTGCCAGCCCCCATATTTGCCTCGACGGGAAAGAACACCGGGGAGCTGTTTTT; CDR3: CASPHICLDGKEHRGAVF
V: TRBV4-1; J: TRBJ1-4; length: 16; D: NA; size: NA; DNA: TGCGCCAGCAGCCAAGTCAGTCATGGAGACGATGAAAAACTGTTTTTT; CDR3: CASSQVSHGDDEKLFF
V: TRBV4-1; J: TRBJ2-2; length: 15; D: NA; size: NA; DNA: TGCGCCAGCAGCCACTTACAGGGTTCCAGCGGGGAGCTGTTTTTT; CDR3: CASSHLQGSSGELFF
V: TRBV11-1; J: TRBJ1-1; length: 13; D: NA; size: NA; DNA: TGTGCCAGCAGCTTAGCGTACAGGACTGAAGCTTTCTTT; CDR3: CASSLAYRTEAFF
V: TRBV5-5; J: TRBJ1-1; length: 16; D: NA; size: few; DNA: TGTGCCAGCAGCTACGACAGGTTAAGGATGAACACTGAAGCTTTCTTT; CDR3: CASSYDRLRMNTEAFF
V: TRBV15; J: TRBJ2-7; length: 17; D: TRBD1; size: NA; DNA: TGTGCCACCAGCACCCCGACAGGGGGAGAAGCTACCTACGAGCAGTACTTC; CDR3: CATSTPTGGEATYEQYF
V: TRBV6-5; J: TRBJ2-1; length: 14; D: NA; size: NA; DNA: TGTGCCAGCAGTCGGATCCAGGGTAACGGTGAGCAGTTCTTC; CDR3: CASSRIQGNGEQFF
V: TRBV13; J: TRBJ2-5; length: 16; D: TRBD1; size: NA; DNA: TGTGCCAGCAGCTTAGGCTTGGGGGGACAGGGGGAGACCCAGTACTTC; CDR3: CASSLGLGGQGETQYF
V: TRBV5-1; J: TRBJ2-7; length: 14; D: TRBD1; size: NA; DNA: TGCGCCAGCAGGACCGGGACAGGCTCCTACGAGCAGTACTTC; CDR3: CASRTGTGSYEQYF
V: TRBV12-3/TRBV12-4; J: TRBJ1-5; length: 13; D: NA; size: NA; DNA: TGTGCCAGCAGCATCCATAGCAATCAGCCCCAGCATTTT; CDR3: CASSIHSNQPQHF
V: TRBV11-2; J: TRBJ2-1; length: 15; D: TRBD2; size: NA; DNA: TGTGCCAGCAGTCAATCTAGCGGGGGATACAATGAGCAGTTCTTC; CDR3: CASSQSSGGYNEQFF
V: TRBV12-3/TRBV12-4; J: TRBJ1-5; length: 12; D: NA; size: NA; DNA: TGTGCCAGCAGTTCGACAGGCCAGCCCCAGCATTTT; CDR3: CASSSTGQPQHF
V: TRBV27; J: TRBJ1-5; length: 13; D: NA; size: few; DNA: TGTGCCAGCAGTTTATCCGGGGTACAGCCCCAGCATTTT; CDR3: CASSLSGVQPQHF
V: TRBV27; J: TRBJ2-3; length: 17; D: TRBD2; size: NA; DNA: TGTGCCAGCGGTCCTCTAGCGGGATGGACTAGCACAGATACGCAGTATTTT; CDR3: CASGPLAGWTSTDTQYF
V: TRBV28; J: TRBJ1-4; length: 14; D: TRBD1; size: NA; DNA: TGTGCCAGCAGTGGGGACAGGGGGGAGGAAAAACTGTTTTTT; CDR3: CASSGDRGEEKLFF
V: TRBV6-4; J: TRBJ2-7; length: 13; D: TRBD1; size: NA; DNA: TGTGCCCGAGGGACAGCGAAATCCTACGAGCAGTACTTC; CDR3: CARGTAKSYEQYF
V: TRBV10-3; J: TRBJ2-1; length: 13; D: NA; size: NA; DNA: TGTGCCATCAGTGAGTCGGGCAGGAATGAGCAGTTCTTC; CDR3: CAISESGRNEQFF
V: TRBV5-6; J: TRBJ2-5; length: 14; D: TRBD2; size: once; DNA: TGTGCCAGCAGCCGACTAGCGGGGGTAGAGACCCAGTACTTC; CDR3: CASSRLAGVETQYF
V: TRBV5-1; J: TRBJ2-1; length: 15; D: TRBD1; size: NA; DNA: TGCGCCAGCAGCTTGTCTGACAGGGCCTACAATGAGCAGTTCTTC; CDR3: CASSLSDRAYNEQFF
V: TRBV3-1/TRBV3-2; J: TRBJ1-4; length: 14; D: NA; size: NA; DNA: TGTGCCAGCAGCCAAGATGTCAGGGCAGAAAAACTGTTTTTT; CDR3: CASSQDVRAEKLFF
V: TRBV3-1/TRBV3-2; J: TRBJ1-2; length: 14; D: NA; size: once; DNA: TGTGCCAGCAGCCAAGAGTCGGGCAGGGGTGGCTACACCTTC; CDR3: CASSQESGRGGYTF
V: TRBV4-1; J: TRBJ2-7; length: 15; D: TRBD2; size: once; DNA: TGCGCCAGCAGCCAAGAGTCTAGCGGGCCCTACGAGCAGTACTTC; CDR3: CASSQESSGPYEQYF
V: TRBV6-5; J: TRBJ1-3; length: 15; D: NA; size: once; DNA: TGTGCCAGCAGCAAGCCGGGTAGCTCTGGAAACACCATATATTTT; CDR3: CASSKPGSSGNTIYF
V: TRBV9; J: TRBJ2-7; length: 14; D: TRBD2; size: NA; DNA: TGTGCCAGCAGCGCCGGGACTAGCGGAAACGAGCAGTACTTC; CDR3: CASSAGTSGNEQYF
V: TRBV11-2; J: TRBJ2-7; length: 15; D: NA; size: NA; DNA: TGTGCCAGCAGCTTGTTAGCCGGAGGGGCCTACGAGCAGTACTTC; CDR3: CASSLLAGGAYEQYF
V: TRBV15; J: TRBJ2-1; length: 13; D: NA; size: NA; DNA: TGTGCCACCAGCAGAGAAGTCCGCGGTGAGCAGTTCTTC; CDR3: CATSREVRGEQFF
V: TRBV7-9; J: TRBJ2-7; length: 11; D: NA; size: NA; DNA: TGTGCCAGCAGCCCAGGGGACAAGCAGTACTTC; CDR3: CASSPGDKQYF
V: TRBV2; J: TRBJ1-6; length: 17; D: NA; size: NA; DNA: TGTGCCAGCCTACAGGGTCCACCGAGCTCCTATAATTCACCCCTCCACTTT; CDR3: CASLQGPPSSYNSPLHF